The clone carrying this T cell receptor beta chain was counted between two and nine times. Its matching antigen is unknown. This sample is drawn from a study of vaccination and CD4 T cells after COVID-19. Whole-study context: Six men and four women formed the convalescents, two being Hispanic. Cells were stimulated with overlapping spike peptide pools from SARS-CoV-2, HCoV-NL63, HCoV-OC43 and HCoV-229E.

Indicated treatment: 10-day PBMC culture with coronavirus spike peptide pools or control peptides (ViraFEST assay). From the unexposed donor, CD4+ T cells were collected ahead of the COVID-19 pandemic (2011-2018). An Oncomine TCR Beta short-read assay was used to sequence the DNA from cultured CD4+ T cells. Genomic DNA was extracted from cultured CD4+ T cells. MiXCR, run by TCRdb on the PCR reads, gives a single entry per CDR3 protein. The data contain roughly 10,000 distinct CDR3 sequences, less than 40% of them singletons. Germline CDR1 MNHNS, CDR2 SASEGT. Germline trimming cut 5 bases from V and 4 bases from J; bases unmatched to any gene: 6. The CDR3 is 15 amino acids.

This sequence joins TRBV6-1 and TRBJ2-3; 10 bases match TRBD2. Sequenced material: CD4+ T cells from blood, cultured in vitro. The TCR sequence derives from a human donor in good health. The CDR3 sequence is CASSRAGGPSDTQYF. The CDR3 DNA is TGTGCCAGCAGTCGAGCGGGAGGGCCGTCAGATACGCAGTATTTT.